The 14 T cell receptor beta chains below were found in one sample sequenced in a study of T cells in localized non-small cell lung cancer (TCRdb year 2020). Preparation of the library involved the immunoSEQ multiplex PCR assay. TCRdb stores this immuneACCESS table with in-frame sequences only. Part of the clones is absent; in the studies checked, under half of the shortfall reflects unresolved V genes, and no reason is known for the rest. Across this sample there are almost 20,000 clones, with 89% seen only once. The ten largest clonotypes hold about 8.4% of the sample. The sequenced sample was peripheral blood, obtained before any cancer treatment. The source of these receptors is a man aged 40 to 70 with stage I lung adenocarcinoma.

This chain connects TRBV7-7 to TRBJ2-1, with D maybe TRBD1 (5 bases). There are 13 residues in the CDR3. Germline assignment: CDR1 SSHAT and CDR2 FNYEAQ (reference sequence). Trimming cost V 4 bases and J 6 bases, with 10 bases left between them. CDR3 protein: CASSSQGSNEQFF. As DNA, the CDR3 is TGTGCCAGCAGCTCCCAGGGATCCAATGAGCAGTTCTTC.

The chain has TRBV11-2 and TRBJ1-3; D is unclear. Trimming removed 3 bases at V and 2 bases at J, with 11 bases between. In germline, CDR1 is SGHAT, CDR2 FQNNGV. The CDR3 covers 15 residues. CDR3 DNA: TGTGCCAGCAGCTTCCACTCCGGGCCTGGAAACACCATATATTTT. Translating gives CASSFHSGPGNTIYF.

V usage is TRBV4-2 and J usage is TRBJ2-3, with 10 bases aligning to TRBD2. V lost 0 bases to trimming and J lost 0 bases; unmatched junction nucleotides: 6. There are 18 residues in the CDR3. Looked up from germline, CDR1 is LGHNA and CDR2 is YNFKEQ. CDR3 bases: TGTGCCAGCAGCCAAGAGGCTAGCGGGAGACTAAGCACAGATACGCAGTATTTT. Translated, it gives CASSQEASGRLSTDTQYF.

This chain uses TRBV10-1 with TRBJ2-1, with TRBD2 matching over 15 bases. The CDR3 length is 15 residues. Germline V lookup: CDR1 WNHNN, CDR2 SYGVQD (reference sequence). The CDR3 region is CATRPGLAGGREQFF. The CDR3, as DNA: TGCGCAACCCGTCCGGGACTAGCGGGAGGTCGTGAGCAGTTCTTC.

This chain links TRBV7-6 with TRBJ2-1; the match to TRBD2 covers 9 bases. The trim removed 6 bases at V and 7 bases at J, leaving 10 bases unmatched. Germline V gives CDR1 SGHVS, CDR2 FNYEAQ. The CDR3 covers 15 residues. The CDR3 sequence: CASSPSSGSFNEQFF. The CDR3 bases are TGTGCCAGCAGTCCCAGTAGCGGGAGTTTTAATGAGCAGTTCTTC.

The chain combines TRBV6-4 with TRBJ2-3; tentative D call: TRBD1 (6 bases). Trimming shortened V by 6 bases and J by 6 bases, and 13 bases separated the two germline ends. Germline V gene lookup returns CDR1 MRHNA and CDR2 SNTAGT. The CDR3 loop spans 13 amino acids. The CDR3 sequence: CASSRQAEDTQYF. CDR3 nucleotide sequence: TGTGCCAGCAGCCGACAGGCAGAGGATACGCAGTATTTT.

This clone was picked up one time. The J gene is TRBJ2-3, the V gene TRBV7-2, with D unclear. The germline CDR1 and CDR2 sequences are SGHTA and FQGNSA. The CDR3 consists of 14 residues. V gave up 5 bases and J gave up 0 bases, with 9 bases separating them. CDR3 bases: TGTGCCAGCAGCCCGTCGGCTAGCACAGATACGCAGTATTTT. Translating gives CASSPSASTDTQYF.

In DNA form, the CDR3 reads TGTGCCAGCTCACCGGGGACAGGAAGCTATGGCTACACCTTC. Translation gives CASSPGTGSYGYTF. V usage is TRBV18 and J usage is TRBJ1-2, with TRBD1 matching 8 bases. V lost 3 bases and J lost 4; bases outside the gene matches: 4. The CDR3 runs to 14 residues. Germline CDR1 KGHSH, CDR2 LQKENI.

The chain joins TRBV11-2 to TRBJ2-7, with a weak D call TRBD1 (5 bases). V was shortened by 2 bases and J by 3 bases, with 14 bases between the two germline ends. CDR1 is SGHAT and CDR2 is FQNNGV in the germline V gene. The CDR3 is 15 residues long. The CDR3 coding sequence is TGTGCCAGCAGCTTACAGGGCTTTGGGGACTACGAGCAGTACTTC. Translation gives CASSLQGFGDYEQYF.

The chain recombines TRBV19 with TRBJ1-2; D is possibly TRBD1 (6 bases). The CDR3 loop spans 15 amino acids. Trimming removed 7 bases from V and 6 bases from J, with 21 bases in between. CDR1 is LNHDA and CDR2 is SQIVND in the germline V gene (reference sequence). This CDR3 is CASNSLSGGADGYTF. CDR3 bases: TGTGCCAGTAACTCACTTTCGGGGGGCGCGGATGGCTACACCTTC.

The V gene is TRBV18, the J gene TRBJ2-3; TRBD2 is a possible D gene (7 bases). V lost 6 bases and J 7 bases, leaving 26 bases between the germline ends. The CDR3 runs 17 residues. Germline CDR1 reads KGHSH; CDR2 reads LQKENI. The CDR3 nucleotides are TGTGCCAGCTCGTCTGGCGGCGGGGGCGCAAAAACAAATACGCAGTATTTT. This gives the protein CASSSGGGGAKTNTQYF.

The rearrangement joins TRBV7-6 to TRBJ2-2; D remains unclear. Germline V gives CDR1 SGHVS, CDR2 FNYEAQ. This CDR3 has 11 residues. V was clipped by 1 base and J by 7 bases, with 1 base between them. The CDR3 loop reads CASSLDGELFF. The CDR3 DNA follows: TGTGCCAGCAGCTTAGACGGGGAGCTGTTTTTT.

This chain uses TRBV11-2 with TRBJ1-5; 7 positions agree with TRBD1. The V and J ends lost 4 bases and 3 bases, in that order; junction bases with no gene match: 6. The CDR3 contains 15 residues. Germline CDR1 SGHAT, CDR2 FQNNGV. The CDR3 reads CASSSDRAINQPQHF. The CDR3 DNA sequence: TGTGCCAGCAGCTCAGACAGGGCTATCAATCAGCCCCAGCATTTT.

This CDR3 reads CASSGRSGGQETQYF. In DNA, the CDR3 is TGTGCCAGCAGCGGAAGGTCGGGGGGGCAAGAGACCCAGTACTTC. The rearrangement joins TRBV7-3 to TRBJ2-5; 8 nucleotides line up with TRBD2. The germline V gene encodes CDR1 SGHTA and CDR2 FQGTGA. J gave up 2 bases and V 5 bases, and 7 bases lay outside the gene matches. This CDR3 comprises 15 residues. The complete variable domain, with remaining parts taken from reference TRBV7-3 and TRBJ2-5, reads GAGVSQTPSNKVTEKGKYVELRCDPISGHTALYWYRQSLGQGPEFLIYFQGTGAADDSGLPNDRFFAVRPEGSVSTLKIQRTERGDSAVYLCASSGRSGGQETQYFGPGTRLLVL.